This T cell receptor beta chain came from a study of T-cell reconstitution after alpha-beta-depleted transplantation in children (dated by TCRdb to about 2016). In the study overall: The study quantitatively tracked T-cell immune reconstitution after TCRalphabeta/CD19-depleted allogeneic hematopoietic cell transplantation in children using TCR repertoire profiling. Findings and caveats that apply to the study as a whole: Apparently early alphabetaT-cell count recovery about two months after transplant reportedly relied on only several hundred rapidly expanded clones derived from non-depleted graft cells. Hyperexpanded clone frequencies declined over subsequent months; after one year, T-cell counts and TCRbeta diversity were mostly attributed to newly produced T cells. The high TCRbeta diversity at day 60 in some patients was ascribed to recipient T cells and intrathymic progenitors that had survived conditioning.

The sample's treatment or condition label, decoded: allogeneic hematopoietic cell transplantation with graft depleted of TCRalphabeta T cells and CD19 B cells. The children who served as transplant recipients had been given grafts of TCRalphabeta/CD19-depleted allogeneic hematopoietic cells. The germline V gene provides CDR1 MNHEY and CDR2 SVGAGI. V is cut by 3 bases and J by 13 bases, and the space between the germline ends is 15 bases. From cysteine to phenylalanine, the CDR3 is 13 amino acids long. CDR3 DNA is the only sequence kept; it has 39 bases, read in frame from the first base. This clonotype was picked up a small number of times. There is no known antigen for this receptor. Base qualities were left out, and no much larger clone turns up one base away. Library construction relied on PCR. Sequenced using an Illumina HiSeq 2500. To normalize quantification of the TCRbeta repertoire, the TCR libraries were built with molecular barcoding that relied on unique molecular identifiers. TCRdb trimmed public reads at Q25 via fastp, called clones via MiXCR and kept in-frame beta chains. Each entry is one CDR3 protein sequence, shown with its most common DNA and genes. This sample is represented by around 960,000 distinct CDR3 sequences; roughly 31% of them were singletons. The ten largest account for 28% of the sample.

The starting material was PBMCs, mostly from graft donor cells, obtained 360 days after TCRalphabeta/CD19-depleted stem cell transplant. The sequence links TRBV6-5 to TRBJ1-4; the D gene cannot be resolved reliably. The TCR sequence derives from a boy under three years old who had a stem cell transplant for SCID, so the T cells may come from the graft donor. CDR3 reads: CASSYHGSEGLFF. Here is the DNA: TGTGCCAGCAGTTATCACGGTTCGGAAGGACTGTTTTTT.